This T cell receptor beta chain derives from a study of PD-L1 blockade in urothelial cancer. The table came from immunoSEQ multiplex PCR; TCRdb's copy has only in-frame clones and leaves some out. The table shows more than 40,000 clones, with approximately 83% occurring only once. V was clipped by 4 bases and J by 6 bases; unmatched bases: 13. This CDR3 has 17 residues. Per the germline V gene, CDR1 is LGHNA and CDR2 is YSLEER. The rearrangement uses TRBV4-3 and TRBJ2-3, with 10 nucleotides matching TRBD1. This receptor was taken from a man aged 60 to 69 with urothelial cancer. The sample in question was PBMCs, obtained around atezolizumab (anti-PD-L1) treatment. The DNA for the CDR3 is TGCGCCAGCAGCCGGGCGGCCGGGACAGGGGCCCGGGATACGCAGTATTTT. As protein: CASSRAAGTGARDTQYF.